These T cell receptor beta chains were read from a single sample in a study of T cells in Graves' hyperthyroidism and ophthalmopathy. TCRdb reprocessed the multiplex PCR reads via MiXCR and lists one record per CDR3 protein. The repertoire holds some 620,000 distinct CDR3 sequences, with 15% to 20% as singletons. Sample: blood. Source of these receptors: a woman aged 25 to 45 with Graves' hyperthyroidism. CDR3s include the opening cysteine and the closing phenylalanine or tryptophan. The D gene is left open where the match is weak. Only part of the rows carry a size: once, few, many, or a class if the clone is expanded.

v_gene: TRBV10-2; abundance: NA; d_gene: TRBD2; j_gene: TRBJ2-7; CDR3aa: CATSRGLALEQYF; CDR3nt: TGCGCCACCAGCCGGGGACTAGCGCTCGAGCAGTACTTC
v_gene: TRBV27; abundance: many; d_gene: NA; j_gene: TRBJ2-1; CDR3aa: CASTPDGTYNEQFF; CDR3nt: TGTGCCAGCACTCCTGATGGCACCTACAATGAGCAGTTCTTC
v_gene: TRBV5-6; abundance: few; d_gene: TRBD1; j_gene: TRBJ2-7; CDR3aa: CASSPATGVWYEQYF; CDR3nt: TGTGCCAGCAGCCCAGCGACAGGGGTTTGGTACGAGCAGTACTTC
v_gene: TRBV7-9; abundance: many; d_gene: TRBD1; j_gene: TRBJ2-7; CDR3aa: CASSSRTGLGYEQYF; CDR3nt: TGTGCCAGCAGCTCCCGGACAGGTCTGGGCTACGAGCAGTACTTC
v_gene: TRBV7-2; abundance: many; d_gene: TRBD2; j_gene: TRBJ2-5; CDR3aa: CASSPLAGKETQYF; CDR3nt: TGTGCCAGCAGCCCACTAGCGGGGAAAGAGACCCAGTACTTC
v_gene: TRBV6-1; abundance: many; d_gene: TRBD2; j_gene: TRBJ2-1; CDR3aa: CASSRRGEVDEQFF; CDR3nt: TGTGCCAGCAGCCGGCGGGGGGAGGTGGATGAGCAGTTCTTC
v_gene: TRBV7-9; abundance: many; d_gene: TRBD2; j_gene: TRBJ2-3; CDR3aa: CASSGLAGGLSTDTQYF; CDR3nt: TGTGCCAGCAGCGGACTAGCGGGAGGCCTTAGCACAGATACGCAGTATTTT
v_gene: TRBV3-1; abundance: many; d_gene: TRBD1; j_gene: TRBJ2-2; CDR3aa: CASSRKGGTGPTGELFF; CDR3nt: TGTGCCAGCAGCCGAAAAGGAGGGACAGGACCCACCGGGGAGCTGTTTTTT
v_gene: TRBV9; abundance: NA; d_gene: NA; j_gene: TRBJ2-3; CDR3aa: CASSVVERADTQYF; CDR3nt: TGTGCCAGCAGCGTAGTGGAGAGGGCAGATACGCAGTATTTT
v_gene: TRBV13; abundance: NA; d_gene: NA; j_gene: TRBJ1-6; CDR3aa: CASSLSRGRSPLHF; CDR3nt: TGTGCCAGCAGCTTAAGCAGGGGAAGGTCACCCCTCCACTTT
v_gene: TRBV7-2; abundance: NA; d_gene: NA; j_gene: TRBJ2-3; CDR3aa: CASSPRDFTDTQYF; CDR3nt: TGTGCCAGCAGCCCTCGGGATTTCACAGATACGCAGTATTTT
v_gene: TRBV12-5; abundance: few; d_gene: NA; j_gene: TRBJ2-2; CDR3aa: CASAEGTDDANTGELFF; CDR3nt: TGTGCTAGTGCCGAGGGGACGGACGACGCGAACACCGGGGAGCTGTTTTTT
v_gene: TRBV7-8; abundance: many; d_gene: TRBD1; j_gene: TRBJ1-4; CDR3aa: CASSFTGVRGEKLFF; CDR3nt: TGTGCCAGCAGCTTTACAGGGGTGCGGGGTGAAAAACTGTTTTTT
v_gene: TRBV28; abundance: many; d_gene: NA; j_gene: TRBJ2-3; CDR3aa: CASSPPTHRDTQYF; CDR3nt: TGTGCCAGCAGCCCCCCCACCCACAGAGATACGCAGTATTTT
v_gene: TRBV27; abundance: NA; d_gene: NA; j_gene: TRBJ2-7; CDR3aa: CASSLSTHYEQYF; CDR3nt: TGTGCCAGCAGTTTGTCAACTCACTACGAGCAGTACTTC
v_gene: TRBV5-1; abundance: few; d_gene: NA; j_gene: TRBJ2-5; CDR3aa: CASSLATWDAQYF; CDR3nt: TGCGCCAGCAGCTTGGCCACGTGGGACGCCCAGTACTTC
v_gene: TRBV12-3/TRBV12-4; abundance: many; d_gene: TRBD1; j_gene: TRBJ1-5; CDR3aa: CASRGRAGGDQPQHF; CDR3nt: TGTGCCAGCAGGGGAAGGGCAGGGGGGGATCAGCCCCAGCATTTT
v_gene: TRBV5-1; abundance: NA; d_gene: TRBD1; j_gene: TRBJ1-2; CDR3aa: CASSTRGGVPGYTF; CDR3nt: TGCGCCAGCAGCACCCGAGGGGGCGTCCCAGGCTACACCTTC
v_gene: TRBV12-3/TRBV12-4; abundance: NA; d_gene: NA; j_gene: TRBJ2-3; CDR3aa: CTSSLDDSDTQYF; CDR3nt: TGTACCAGCAGTTTAGACGATTCTGATACGCAGTATTTT
v_gene: TRBV15; abundance: NA; d_gene: NA; j_gene: TRBJ2-3; CDR3aa: CATSIDPTDTQYF; CDR3nt: TGTGCCACCAGCATTGATCCAACGGATACGCAGTATTTT
v_gene: TRBV12-3/TRBV12-4; abundance: NA; d_gene: TRBD1; j_gene: TRBJ2-1; CDR3aa: CASSSTGLNEQFF; CDR3nt: TGTGCCAGCAGTTCGACAGGGTTAAATGAGCAGTTCTTC
v_gene: TRBV7-9; abundance: NA; d_gene: NA; j_gene: TRBJ1-5; CDR3aa: CASGLDGGSNQPQHF; CDR3nt: TGTGCCAGCGGCCTCGACGGTGGAAGCAATCAGCCCCAGCATTTT